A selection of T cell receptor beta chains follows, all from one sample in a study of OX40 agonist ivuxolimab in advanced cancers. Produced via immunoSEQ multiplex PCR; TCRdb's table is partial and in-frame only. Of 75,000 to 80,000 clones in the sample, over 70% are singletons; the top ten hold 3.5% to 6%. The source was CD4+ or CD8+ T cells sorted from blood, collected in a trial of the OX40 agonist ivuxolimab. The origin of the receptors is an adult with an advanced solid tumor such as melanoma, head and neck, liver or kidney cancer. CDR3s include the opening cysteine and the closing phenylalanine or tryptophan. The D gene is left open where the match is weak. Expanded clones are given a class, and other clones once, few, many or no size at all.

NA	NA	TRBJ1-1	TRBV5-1	CASSLGSMNTEAFF	TGCGCCAGCAGCTTGGGGAGCATGAACACTGAAGCTTTCTTT
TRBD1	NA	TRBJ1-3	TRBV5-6	CASSLGTGINTIYF	TGTGCCAGCAGCTTGGGGACAGGGATCAACACCATATATTTT
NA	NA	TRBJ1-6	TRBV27	CASSASGAGSPLHF	TGTGCCAGCAGTGCCTCCGGAGCTGGTTCACCCCTCCACTTT
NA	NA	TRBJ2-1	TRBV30	CAWNFPGRNEQFF	TGTGCCTGGAATTTCCCAGGGAGAAATGAGCAGTTCTTC
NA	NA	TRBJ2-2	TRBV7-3	CASSFFGTSNTGELFF	TGTGCCAGCAGCTTCTTCGGGACTTCCAACACCGGGGAGCTGTTTTTT
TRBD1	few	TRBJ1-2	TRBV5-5	CASSLGGTGTNYGYTF	TGTGCCAGCAGCTTGGGGGGGACAGGAACTAACTATGGCTACACCTTC
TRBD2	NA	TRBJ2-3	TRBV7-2	CASSLAGGTDTQYF	TGTGCCAGCAGCCTAGCGGGGGGCACAGATACGCAGTATTTT
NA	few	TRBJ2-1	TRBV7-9	CASSTNLNLVYEQFF	TGTGCCAGCAGCACAAACTTAAACCTAGTATATGAGCAGTTCTTC
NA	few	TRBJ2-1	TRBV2	CASSDRGEQFF	TGTGCCAGCAGTGACCGTGGGGAGCAGTTCTTC
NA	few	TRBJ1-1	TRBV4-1	CASSQDRETEAFF	TGCGCCAGCAGCCAAGATAGGGAGACTGAAGCTTTCTTT
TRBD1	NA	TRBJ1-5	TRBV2	CASRADRAQPQHF	TGTGCCAGCAGGGCAGACAGGGCTCAGCCCCAGCATTTT
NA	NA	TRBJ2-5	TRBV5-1	CASSLLAVAQETQYF	TGCGCCAGCAGCTTGTTGGCCGTCGCTCAAGAGACCCAGTACTTC
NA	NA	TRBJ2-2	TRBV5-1	CASSLESGPELFF	TGCGCCAGCAGCTTGGAGTCGGGCCCGGAGCTGTTTTTT
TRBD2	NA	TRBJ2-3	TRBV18	CASSPGLAGGFSTDTQYF	TGTGCCAGCTCACCAGGACTAGCGGGGGGCTTTAGCACAGATACGCAGTATTTT
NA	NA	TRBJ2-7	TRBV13	CASSRGRPSYEQYF	TGTGCCAGCAGTCGGGGGCGCCCATCCTACGAGCAGTACTTC
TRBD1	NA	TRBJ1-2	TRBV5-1	CASSLEGTGLGYTF	TGCGCCAGCAGCTTGGAAGGGACAGGGCTTGGCTACACCTTC
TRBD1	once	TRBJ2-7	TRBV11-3	CASSLAGTGSAYEQYF	TGTGCCAGCAGCTTAGCCGGGACAGGGTCCGCCTACGAGCAGTACTTC
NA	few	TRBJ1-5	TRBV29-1	CSVEIGADQPQHF	TGCAGCGTGGAAATCGGGGCGGATCAGCCCCAGCATTTT
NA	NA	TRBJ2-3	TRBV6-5	CASKSPGADTQYF	TGTGCCAGCAAAAGCCCAGGGGCAGATACGCAGTATTTT
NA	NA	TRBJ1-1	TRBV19	CASSILGTENTEAFF	TGTGCCAGTAGTATCCTCGGGACGGAGAACACTGAAGCTTTCTTT
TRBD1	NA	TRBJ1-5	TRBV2	CASTRTGGNQPQHF	TGTGCCAGCACTCGGACAGGGGGCAATCAGCCCCAGCATTTT
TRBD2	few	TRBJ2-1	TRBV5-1	CASSLIFGRASYNEQFF	TGCGCCAGCAGCTTAATTTTCGGGAGGGCCTCCTACAATGAGCAGTTCTTC
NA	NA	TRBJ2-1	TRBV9	CASSVAWNNPYNEQFF	TGTGCCAGCAGCGTAGCTTGGAATAACCCCTACAATGAGCAGTTCTTC
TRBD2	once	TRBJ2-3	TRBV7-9	CASTVAGENTDTQYF	TGTGCCAGCACCGTAGCGGGAGAGAACACAGATACGCAGTATTTT
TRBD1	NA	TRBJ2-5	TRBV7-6	CASSFRGTAEETQYF	TGTGCCAGCAGCTTCCGTGGGACAGCTGAAGAGACCCAGTACTTC
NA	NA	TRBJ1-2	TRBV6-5	CASSYRGYGYTF	TGTGCCAGCAGTTACAGAGGCTATGGCTACACCTTC
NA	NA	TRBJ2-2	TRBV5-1	CASSPAVLGRAHTGELFF	TGCGCCAGCAGCCCGGCCGTCCTGGGCAGGGCTCACACCGGGGAGCTGTTTTTT
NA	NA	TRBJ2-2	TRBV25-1	CASRPGGLTGELFF	TGTGCCAGCAGACCAGGGGGGCTCACCGGGGAGCTGTTTTTT
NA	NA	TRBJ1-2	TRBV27	CASSLSGGWGYTF	TGTGCCAGCAGTTTATCGGGGGGCTGGGGCTACACCTTC
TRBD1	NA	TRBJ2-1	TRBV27	CASTQNRGTTYNEQFF	TGTGCCAGCACCCAGAACAGGGGTACGACCTACAATGAGCAGTTCTTC
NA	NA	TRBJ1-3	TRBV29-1	CSDPRRAGGNTIYF	TGCAGCGACCCACGCCGCGCTGGTGGAAACACCATATATTTT
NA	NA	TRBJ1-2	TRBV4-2	CASSQDLGNYGYTF	TGTGCCAGCAGCCAAGATCTCGGTAACTATGGCTACACCTTC
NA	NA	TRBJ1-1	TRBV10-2	CASSDLGLGYPNTEAFF	TGCGCCAGCAGTGATCTGGGGCTCGGTTACCCGAACACTGAAGCTTTCTTT
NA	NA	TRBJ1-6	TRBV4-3	CASSPSWGLDSPLHF	TGCGCCAGCAGCCCGTCGTGGGGTTTGGATTCACCCCTCCACTTT
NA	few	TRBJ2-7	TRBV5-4	CASSSLGSEQYF	TGTGCCAGCAGCTCTCTAGGGTCCGAGCAGTACTTC
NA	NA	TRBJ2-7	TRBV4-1	CASSQPDRTGEQYF	TGCGCCAGCAGCCAACCCGACAGGACTGGCGAGCAGTACTTC
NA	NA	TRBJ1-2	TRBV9	CASSTQDTTNYGYTF	TGTGCCAGCAGCACACAGGACACGACTAACTATGGCTACACCTTC